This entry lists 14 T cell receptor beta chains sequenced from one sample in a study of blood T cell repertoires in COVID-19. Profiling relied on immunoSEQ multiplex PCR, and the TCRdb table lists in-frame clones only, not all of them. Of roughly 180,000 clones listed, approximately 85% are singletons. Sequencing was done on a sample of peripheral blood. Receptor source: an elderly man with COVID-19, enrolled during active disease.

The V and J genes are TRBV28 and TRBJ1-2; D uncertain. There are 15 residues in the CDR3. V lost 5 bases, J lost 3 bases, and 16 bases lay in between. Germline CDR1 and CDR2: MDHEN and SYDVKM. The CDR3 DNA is TGTGCCAGCAGTCCTGCTGAAAGGAGATACTATGGCTACACCTTC. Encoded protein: CASSPAERRYYGYTF.

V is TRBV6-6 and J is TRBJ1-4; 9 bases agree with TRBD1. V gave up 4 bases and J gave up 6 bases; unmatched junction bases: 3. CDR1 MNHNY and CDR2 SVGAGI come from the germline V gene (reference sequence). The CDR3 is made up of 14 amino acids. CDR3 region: CASSSDRGHEKLFF. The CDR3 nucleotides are TGTGCCAGCAGTTCGGACAGGGGACATGAAAAACTGTTTTTT.

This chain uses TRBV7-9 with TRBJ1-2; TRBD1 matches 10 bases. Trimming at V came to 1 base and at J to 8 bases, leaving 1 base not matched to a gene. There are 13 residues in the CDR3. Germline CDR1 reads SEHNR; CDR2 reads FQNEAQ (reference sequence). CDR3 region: CASSLGQGAGYTF. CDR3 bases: TGTGCCAGCAGCTTAGGACAGGGGGCGGGCTACACCTTC.

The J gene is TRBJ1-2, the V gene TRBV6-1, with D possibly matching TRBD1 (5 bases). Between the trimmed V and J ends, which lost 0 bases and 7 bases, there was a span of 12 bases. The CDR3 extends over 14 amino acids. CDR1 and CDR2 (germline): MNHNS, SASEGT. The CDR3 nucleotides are TGTGCCAGCAGTGAAGCGAGCAGGGTAGGTGGCTACACCTTC. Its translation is CASSEASRVGGYTF.

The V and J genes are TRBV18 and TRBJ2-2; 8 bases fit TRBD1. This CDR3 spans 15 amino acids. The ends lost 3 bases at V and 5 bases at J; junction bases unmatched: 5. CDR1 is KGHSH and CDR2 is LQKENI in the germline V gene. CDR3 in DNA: TGTGCCAGCTCACCGGGACAGGCTAAAACCGGGGAGCTGTTTTTT. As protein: CASSPGQAKTGELFF.

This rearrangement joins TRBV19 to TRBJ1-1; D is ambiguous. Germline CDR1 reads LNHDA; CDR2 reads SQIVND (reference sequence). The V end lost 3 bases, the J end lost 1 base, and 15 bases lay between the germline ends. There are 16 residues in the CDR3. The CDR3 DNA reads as TGTGCCAGTAGTATGGTGGGAAGACGGGGGAACACTGAAGCTTTCTTT. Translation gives CASSMVGRRGNTEAFF. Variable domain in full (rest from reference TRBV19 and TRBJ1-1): DGGITQSPKYLFRKEGQNVTLSCEQNLNHDAMYWYRQDPGQGLRLIYYSQIVNDFQKGDIAEGYSVSREKKESFPLTVTSAQKNPTAFYLCASSMVGRRGNTEAFFGQGTRLTVV.

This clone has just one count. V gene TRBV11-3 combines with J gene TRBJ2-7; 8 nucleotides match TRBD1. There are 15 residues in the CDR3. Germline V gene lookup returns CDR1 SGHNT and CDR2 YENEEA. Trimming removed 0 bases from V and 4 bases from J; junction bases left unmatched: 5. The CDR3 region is CASSLDVGQDYEQYF. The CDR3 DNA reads TGTGCCAGCAGCTTAGATGTGGGACAGGATTACGAGCAGTACTTC.

The CDR3 DNA reads as TGTGCCAGCAGCTTGGCCAGCGAGGACGAGCAGTACTTC. Its translation is CASSLASEDEQYF. This chain uses TRBV5-4 with TRBJ2-7; no definite D call. The CDR3 is 13 residues long. Per germline, CDR1 SGHNT and CDR2 YYREEE (reference sequence). V lost 0 bases and J 5 bases, leaving 9 bases between the germline ends.

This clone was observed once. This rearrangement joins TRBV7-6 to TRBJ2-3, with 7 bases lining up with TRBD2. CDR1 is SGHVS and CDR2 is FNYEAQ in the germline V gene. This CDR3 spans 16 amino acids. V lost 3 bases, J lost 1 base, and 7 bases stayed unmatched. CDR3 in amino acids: CASSFGGGGRTDTQYF. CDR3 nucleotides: TGTGCCAGCAGCTTCGGAGGCGGGGGACGCACAGATACGCAGTATTTT. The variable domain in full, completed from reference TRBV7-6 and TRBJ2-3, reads GAGVSQSPRYKVTKRGQDVALRCDPISGHVSLYWYRQALGQGPEFLTYFNYEAQQDKSGLPNDRFSAERPEGSISTLTIQRTEQRDSAMYRCASSFGGGGRTDTQYFGPGTRLTVL.

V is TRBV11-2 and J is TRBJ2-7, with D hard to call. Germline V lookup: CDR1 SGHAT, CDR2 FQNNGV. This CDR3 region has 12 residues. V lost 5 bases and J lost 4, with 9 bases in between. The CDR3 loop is CASSRTDYEQYF. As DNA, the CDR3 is TGTGCCAGCAGCCGAACAGATTACGAGCAGTACTTC.

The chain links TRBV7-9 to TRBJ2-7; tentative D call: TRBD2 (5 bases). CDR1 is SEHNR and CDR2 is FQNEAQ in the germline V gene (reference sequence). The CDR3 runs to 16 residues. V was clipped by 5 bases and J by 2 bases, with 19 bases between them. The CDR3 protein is CASSPHKTTGAYEQYF. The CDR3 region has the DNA TGTGCCAGCAGCCCCCACAAAACAACCGGGGCCTACGAGCAGTACTTC.

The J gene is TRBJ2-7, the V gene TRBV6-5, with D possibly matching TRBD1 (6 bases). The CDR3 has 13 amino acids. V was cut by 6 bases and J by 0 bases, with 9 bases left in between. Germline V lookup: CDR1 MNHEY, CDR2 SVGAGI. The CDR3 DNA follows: TGTGCCAGCAGGGGGGACAACTCCTACGAGCAGTACTTC. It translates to CASRGDNSYEQYF.

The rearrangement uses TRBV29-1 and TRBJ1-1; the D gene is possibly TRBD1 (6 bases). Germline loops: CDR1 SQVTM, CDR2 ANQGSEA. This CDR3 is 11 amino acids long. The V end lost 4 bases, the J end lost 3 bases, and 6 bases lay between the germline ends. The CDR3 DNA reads TGCAGCGTTGGACAGGACACTGAAGCTTTCTTT. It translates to CSVGQDTEAFF.

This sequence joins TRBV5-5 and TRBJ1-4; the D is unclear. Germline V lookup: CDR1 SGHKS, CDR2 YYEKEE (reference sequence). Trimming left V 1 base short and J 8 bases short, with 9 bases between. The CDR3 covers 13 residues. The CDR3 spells CASSLTSQEKLFF. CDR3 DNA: TGTGCCAGCAGCTTGACAAGTCAAGAAAAACTGTTTTTT.